A single sample is the source of the 14 T cell receptor beta chains below, sequenced in a study of regulatory T cells in long-lasting Graves disease. Researchers made TCR beta libraries by using iRepertoire HTBI primers and running Arm-PCR on CDR3 regions. TCRdb called the multiplex PCR reads again in MiXCR, with one record for every CDR3 protein. The repertoire consists of 300,000 to 500,000 distinct CDR3 sequences, with about a fifth occurring once and the leading ten covering roughly 20%. Time point reported: persistent/refractory GD, antithyroid drugs over 5 years with positive TRAb. Preparation of the TCR library used RNA extracted from PBMCs. Sequenced here: peripheral blood mononuclear cells (PBMCs), sampled when the disease was refractory, from a patient treated with antithyroid drugs. The receptor set was obtained from a female donor with Graves disease.

CDR3 DNA sequence: TGTGCCAGCAGCCTAGAGAGGGGGGCTAACTATGGCTACACCTTC. Its protein is CASSLERGANYGYTF. The chain links TRBV7-2 to TRBJ1-2; D is perhaps TRBD1 (6 bases). The CDR3 consists of 15 residues. V was clipped by 5 bases and J by 0 bases, with 13 bases between them. CDR1 is SGHTA, CDR2 FQGNSA, per germline.

V and J are TRBV9 and TRBJ2-7, with a weak D call TRBD2 (5 bases). The CDR3 has 14 residues. Germline lookup yields CDR1 SGDLS and CDR2 YYNGEE. Deletions cut 0 bases from V and 3 bases from J, with 10 bases between. The CDR3 DNA is TGTGCCAGCAGCGTAGGGGGAGACAACTACGAGCAGTACTTC. Translating gives CASSVGGDNYEQYF.

This clonotype was counted ten times or more. V and J are TRBV20-1 and TRBJ1-5; D is unresolved. Looked up from germline, CDR1 is DFQATT and CDR2 is SNEGSKA (reference sequence). Trimming pared 1 base from V and 4 bases from J, leaving 11 bases between. The CDR3 extends over 14 amino acids. CDR3 loop: CSARGTGANQPQHF. The CDR3 DNA reads TGCAGTGCTAGAGGGACCGGAGCGAATCAGCCCCAGCATTTT.

This clonotype was counted many times. This chain links TRBV29-1 with TRBJ1-6; D call uncertain. Between the trimmed V and J ends, which lost 4 bases and 5 bases, there was a span of 15 bases. This CDR3 is built from 15 residues. Germline CDR1 SQVTM, CDR2 ANQGSEA. Here the CDR3 reads CSVATPSRNNSPLHF. The CDR3 DNA follows: TGCAGCGTTGCGACGCCGAGTAGGAATAATTCACCCCTCCACTTT.

Turning to this clonotype: This may be a read error: a much more frequent sequence differs by one nucleotide. The J gene is TRBJ1-2, the V gene TRBV30; 8 positions agree with TRBD1. Germline lookup yields CDR1 GTSNPN and CDR2 SVGIG (reference sequence). The CDR3 is 12 residues long. CDR3 in DNA: TGTGCCTGGAGTTTTCCTGGACAGGGCTGCACCTTC. Encoded protein: CAWSFPGQGCTF.

On this clonotype: The junction departs from the called germline gene at one end, perhaps through a read error. This rearrangement joins TRBV2 to TRBJ2-5; D unresolved. From germline, CDR1 is SNHLY and CDR2 FYNNEI. The CDR3 consists of 15 residues. CDR3 amino acids: CASSEFKVPQEAQYF. DNA for the CDR3: TGTGCCAGCAGTGAATTCAAGGTCCCCCAAGAGGCCCAGTACTTC.

The rearrangement links TRBV20-1 to TRBJ2-4; 11 bases match TRBD1. Germline-derived CDR1 and CDR2 are DFQATT and SNEGSKA (reference sequence). The length of the CDR3 is 14 residues. The V and J ends lost 6 bases and 7 bases, in that order; junction bases with no gene match: 8. The CDR3 sequence is CSAADRGRGNIQYF. The CDR3 nucleotides read TGCAGTGCGGCGGACAGGGGGCGAGGGAACATTCAGTACTTC.

This clonotype appeared a few times. The rearrangement joins TRBV25-1 to TRBJ2-2; D may be TRBD1 (5 bases). There are 15 residues in the CDR3. Trimming shortened V by 1 base and J by 6 bases, and 12 bases separated the two germline ends. The V gene's germline CDR1 is MGHDK and CDR2 SYGVNS. The CDR3 DNA follows: TGTGCCAGCAGTGAATTTGGTCAGGGCCCCGGGGAGCTGTTTTTT. It encodes CASSEFGQGPGELFF.

A note on this clonotype: This may come from a read error, since a much larger clone is one base off. The rearrangement joins TRBV3-1 to TRBJ2-7, with TRBD1 matching over 8 bases. Looked up from germline, CDR1 is LGHDT and CDR2 is YNNKEL (reference sequence). This CDR3 region has 14 residues. The DNA for the CDR3 is TGTGCCGGCAGCCAAGAGACAGGGGCCTACGAGCAGTACTTC. This codes for CAGSQETGAYEQYF.

This chain connects TRBV6-9 to TRBJ2-3, with 11 positions matching TRBD1. The CDR3 is 17 amino acids. Looked up from germline, CDR1 is MNHGY and CDR2 is SVAAGI. After removal of 4 bases from V and 1 base from J, the junction contained 7 bases not matched to a gene. The CDR3 DNA is TGTGCCAGCAGTTTGGGACAGGGGGTATCTGGCACAGATACGCAGTATTTT. It codes for CASSLGQGVSGTDTQYF.

In this sample, this clonotype turned up a few times. The chain is built from TRBV7-2 and TRBJ2-3; 9 bases are shared with TRBD2. Germline loops: CDR1 SGHTA, CDR2 FQGNSA. V trimming: 5 bases; J trimming: 2 bases; junction bases outside the gene matches: 11. CDR3 length: 17 residues. The CDR3 loop reads CASSPSPGTSNTDTQYF. CDR3 DNA sequence: TGTGCCAGCAGCCCTAGCCCCGGGACTAGCAACACAGATACGCAGTATTTT.

This rearrangement joins TRBV25-1 to TRBJ1-1; TRBD1 is a possible D gene (6 bases). The germline V and J ends were trimmed by 3 bases and 6 bases, with 11 bases remaining between them. Looked up from germline, CDR1 is MGHDK and CDR2 is SYGVNS. The CDR3 sequence is 13 residues long. The CDR3 nucleotides are TGTGCCAGCAGTGAGGGGGCAGTTCCTGAAGCTTTCTTT. Translation gives CASSEGAVPEAFF.

This clonotype has more than one count but fewer than ten. This sequence joins TRBV7-9 and TRBJ2-1; maybe TRBD1 (6 bases). Germline CDR1 reads SEHNR; CDR2 reads FQNEAQ (reference sequence). The V gene lost 5 bases and the J gene lost 5 bases, with 10 bases spanning the gap. The CDR3 has 13 residues. The CDR3 reads CASSEDRHNEQFF. In DNA, the CDR3 is TGTGCCAGCAGCGAGGACAGACACAATGAGCAGTTCTTC.

This clonotype was seen repeatedly, ten times or more. The CDR3 region is CASSSGPWWYEQYF. The CDR3 coding sequence is TGTGCCAGCAGTAGTGGCCCATGGTGGTACGAGCAGTACTTC. The rearrangement joins TRBV28 to TRBJ2-7; no reliable D call. The CDR3 length is 14 residues. CDR1 is MDHEN, CDR2 SYDVKM, per germline. V was clipped by 5 bases and J by 4 bases, with 15 bases between them.